This section outlines one T cell receptor beta chain sequence together with its context. The antigen is unknown. This sample is part of a study of cytomegalovirus exposure and HLA in healthy donors. Study outcomes and limitations: Analyzed later, most CMV-associated TCR beta chains appeared HLA-restricted. In a later analysis, common viral pathogens appeared linked to several of the most significant clusters. In a later analysis, productive TCRs from donors in an Asian-associated ancestry cluster reportedly carried fewer N-insertions than the cohort mean.

The CDR3 is 15 residues long. Looked up from germline, CDR1 is MNHEY and CDR2 is SVGAGI. The ends lost 6 bases at V and 4 bases at J; junction bases unmatched: 6. The PCR contained 60 Vbeta and 13 Jbeta primers. The method was immunoSEQ multiplex PCR; TCRdb's version includes in-frame clones alone and lacks a portion of them. This sample has 50,000 to 70,000 clones, with 55% to 85% found just once. This TCR was recovered from a middle-aged man in good health and CMV-seropositive. The material sequenced was PBMCs. The rearrangement links TRBV6-5 to TRBJ1-6; 7 bases line up with TRBD1. CDR3 in DNA: TGTGCCAGCAGCCAGACAGGGCGGTATAATTCACCCCTCCACTTT. Translated, it gives CASSQTGRYNSPLHF.